This T cell receptor (beta chain) stems from a study of tumor-infiltrating lymphocytes in oesophageal squamous cell carcinoma. This clonotype is termed medium-sized. Looked up from germline, CDR1 is SGHVS and CDR2 is FQNEAQ. J was trimmed by 8 bases and V by 1 base; bases with no gene match: 10. There are 16 residues in the CDR3. Using its own MiXCR run on the PCR reads, TCRdb lists one record per CDR3 protein. The profile shows about 21,000 distinct CDR3 sequences, roughly two fifths of them singletons. The receptor was derived from a male donor with esophageal squamous cell carcinoma. V usage is TRBV7-8 and J usage is TRBJ2-4, with 8 bases identical to TRBD1. Sequencing input: esophageal tumor tissue. The CDR3 loop is CASSLDSGQGPYIQYF. The CDR3 coding sequence is TGTGCCAGCAGCTTAGATAGCGGACAGGGCCCGTACATTCAGTACTTC.